This T cell receptor beta chain was captured in a study of cytomegalovirus exposure and HLA in healthy donors. Whole-study context: Findings of an earlier analysis included some 120 million unique TCR beta sequences from roughly 200 million T cells.

In the PCR, 60 Vbeta and 13 Jbeta primers were used. Clones were read by immunoSEQ multiplex PCR, and TCRdb kept only the in-frame ones, dropping some. The sample consists of approximately 190,000 clones, approximately 81% of them appearing once. Turning to this clone: Its antigen is unknown.

The V end lost 0 bases, the J end lost 5 bases, and 12 bases lay between the germline ends. Germline V lookup: CDR1 SGDLS, CDR2 YYNGEE. There are 14 residues in the CDR3. Points from the study as a whole: Across donors, sequencing depth was assumed by presence/absence analyses to be roughly uniform.

The gene calls are TRBV9 and TRBJ2-7, with D tentatively TRBD2 (6 bases). The sample consisted of PBMCs. The sequence was collected from a man between 45 and 60 years old in good health and CMV-seronegative. Written as DNA, the CDR3 is TGTGCCAGCAGCGTAGCGCTGGGAGGTGACGAGCAGTACTTC. Translation gives CASSVALGGDEQYF.